The entry below gives a single TCR beta chain sequence along with its context. TCRdb's copy holds only in-frame clones and misses some; the assay was immunoSEQ multiplex PCR. The repertoire has tens of thousands of clones, about nine tenths of them found once; the top ten carry under 5.5%. The data originate from a study of OX40 agonist ivuxolimab in advanced cancers. The CDR3 totals 14 residues. Trimming stripped 3 bases from V and 8 bases from J, with 15 bases between. The germline CDR1 and CDR2 sequences are SGDLS and YYNGEE. The input for sequencing was CD4+ or CD8+ T cells sorted from blood, taken in a trial of the OX40 agonist ivuxolimab. The sequence derives from an adult with an advanced solid tumor such as melanoma, head and neck, liver or kidney cancer. This rearrangement joins TRBV9 to TRBJ2-1; D ambiguous. CDR3 region: CASSASLVIHEQFF. CDR3 sequence (DNA): TGTGCCAGCAGCGCCTCCCTAGTTATCCATGAGCAGTTCTTC.